A single sample is the source of the 10 T cell receptor beta chains below, sequenced in a study of OX40 agonist ivuxolimab in advanced cancers. The table came from immunoSEQ multiplex PCR; TCRdb's copy has only in-frame clones and leaves some out. The sample has tens of thousands of clones, about 84% seen once. This specimen consisted of CD4+ or CD8+ T cells sorted from blood, obtained in a trial of the OX40 agonist ivuxolimab. The receptors come from an adult with an advanced solid tumor such as melanoma, head and neck, liver or kidney cancer.

The CDR3 reads CASRATGLNSPLHF. CDR3 in DNA: TGTGCCAGCAGGGCGACAGGCCTCAATTCACCCCTCCACTTT. The chain carries TRBV6-5 and TRBJ1-6; D may be TRBD1 (6 bases). The germline V and J ends were trimmed by 6 bases and 7 bases, with 13 bases remaining between them. The CDR3 loop spans 14 amino acids. In germline, CDR1 is MNHEY, CDR2 SVGAGI.

J is TRBJ2-3 and V is TRBV30; D gene ambiguous. From germline, CDR1 is GTSNPN and CDR2 SVGIG (reference sequence). Deletions cut 1 base from V and 2 bases from J, with 4 bases between. The CDR3 is 12 residues long. The DNA of the CDR3 is TGTGCCTGGAGTGAGTCCACAGATACGCAGTATTTT. Translated: CAWSESTDTQYF.

The chain combines TRBV28 with TRBJ2-1; 11 nucleotides line up with TRBD2. The CDR3 length is 14 residues. The V segment lost 5 bases and the J segment 5 bases; nucleotides outside the gene matches: 2. Germline lookup yields CDR1 MDHEN and CDR2 SYDVKM. The CDR3 DNA sequence: TGTGCCAGCAGTGTAGCGGGAGGGAACAATGAGCAGTTCTTC. Residues: CASSVAGGNNEQFF.

CDR3 in DNA: TGTGCCAGCTCACCACCGGCAGGGGGGAATGGCTACACCTTC. Translating it yields CASSPPAGGNGYTF. The chain couples TRBV18 to TRBJ1-2; 7 bases are shared with TRBD1. With 0 bases clipped from V and 6 bases from J, the junction kept 4 bases outside the gene matches. The germline CDR1 and CDR2 sequences are KGHSH and LQKENI. CDR3 length: 14 residues.

The J gene is TRBJ1-6, the V gene TRBV6-5; the D gene is possibly TRBD1 (5 bases). Germline assignment: CDR1 MNHEY and CDR2 SVGAGI. CDR3 size: 15 residues. The V end lost 5 bases, the J end lost 3 bases, and 11 bases lay between the germline ends. The CDR3 DNA reads TGTGCCAGCAGTACCGGGACGGGCTATAATTCACCCCTCCACTTT. This encodes CASSTGTGYNSPLHF.

The V gene is TRBV27, the J gene TRBJ1-1; D call uncertain. The CDR3 runs 14 residues. The ends were cut back, 3 bases at V and 2 bases at J, with 10 bases in the middle. Germline values: CDR1 MNHEY, CDR2 SMNVEV (reference sequence). The CDR3, as DNA: TGTGCCAGCAGTTTGGGCAGAATCAACACTGAAGCTTTCTTT. It encodes CASSLGRINTEAFF.

This clone has just a few counts. J is TRBJ1-5 and V is TRBV6-4, with no clear D. The V gene's germline CDR1 is MRHNA and CDR2 SNTAGT. The CDR3 is 13 residues long. The ends were cut back, 3 bases at V and 5 bases at J, with 8 bases in the middle. The CDR3 sequence: CASSEDEDQPQHF. The CDR3 bases are TGTGCCAGCAGTGAGGACGAGGATCAGCCCCAGCATTTT.

This rearrangement joins TRBV6-5 to TRBJ2-7; D is undetermined. CDR1 MNHEY and CDR2 SVGAGI come from the germline V gene. The ends were cut back, 2 bases at V and 0 bases at J, with 11 bases in the middle. The CDR3 sequence is 15 residues long. The CDR3 sequence: CASSYGPTPSYEQYF. The DNA for the CDR3 is TGTGCCAGCAGTTACGGTCCCACGCCCTCCTACGAGCAGTACTTC.

The V gene is TRBV5-1, the J gene TRBJ2-5, with a weak D call TRBD1 (5 bases). The ends were cut back, 0 bases at V and 4 bases at J, with 10 bases in the middle. Germline V CDR1 and CDR2: SGHRS, YFSETQ. CDR3 length: 14 residues. The CDR3 protein is CASSLAGQIETQYF. The CDR3 nucleotides are TGCGCCAGCAGCTTGGCAGGGCAGATAGAGACCCAGTACTTC.

The V call is TRBV18, the J call TRBJ1-1; D is possibly TRBD1 (5 bases). Per germline, CDR1 KGHSH and CDR2 LQKENI. Trimming pared 2 bases from V and 7 bases from J, leaving 11 bases between. The CDR3 totals 13 residues. CDR3 amino acids: CASSPRGVGEAFF. CDR3 DNA: TGTGCCAGCTCACCAAGGGGAGTGGGTGAAGCTTTCTTT.